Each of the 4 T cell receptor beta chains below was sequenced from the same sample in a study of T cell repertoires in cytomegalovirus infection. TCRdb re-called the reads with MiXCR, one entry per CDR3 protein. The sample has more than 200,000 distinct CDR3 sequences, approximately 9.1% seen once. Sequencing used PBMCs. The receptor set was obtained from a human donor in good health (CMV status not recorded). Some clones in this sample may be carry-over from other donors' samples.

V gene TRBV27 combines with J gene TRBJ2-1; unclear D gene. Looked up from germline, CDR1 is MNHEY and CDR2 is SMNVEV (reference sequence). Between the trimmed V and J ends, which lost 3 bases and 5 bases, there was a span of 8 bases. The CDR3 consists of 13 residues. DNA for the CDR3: TGTGCCAGCAGTTTTAGAATCGACAATGAGCAGTTCTTC. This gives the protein CASSFRIDNEQFF.

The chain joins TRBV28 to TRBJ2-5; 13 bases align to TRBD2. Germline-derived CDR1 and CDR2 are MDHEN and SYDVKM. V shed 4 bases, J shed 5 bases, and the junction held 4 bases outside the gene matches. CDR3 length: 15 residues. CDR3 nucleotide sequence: TGTGCCAGCAGTTCGACTAGCGGGAGGACGGAGACCCAGTACTTC. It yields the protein CASSSTSGRTETQYF.

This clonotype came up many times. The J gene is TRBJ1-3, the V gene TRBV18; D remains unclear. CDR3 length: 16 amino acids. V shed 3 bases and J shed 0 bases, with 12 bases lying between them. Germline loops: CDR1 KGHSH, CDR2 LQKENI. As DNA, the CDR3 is TGTGCCAGCTCACCCCGGACGCCGAGCTCTGGAAACACCATATATTTT. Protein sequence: CASSPRTPSSGNTIYF.

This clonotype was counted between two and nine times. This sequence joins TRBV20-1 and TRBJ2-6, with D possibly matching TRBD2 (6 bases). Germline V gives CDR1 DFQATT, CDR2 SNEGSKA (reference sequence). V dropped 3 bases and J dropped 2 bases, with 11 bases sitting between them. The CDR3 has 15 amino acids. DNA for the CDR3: TGCAGTGCTAGCGTTGCGGGAACTGGGGCCAACGTCCTGACTTTC. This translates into CSASVAGTGANVLTF.